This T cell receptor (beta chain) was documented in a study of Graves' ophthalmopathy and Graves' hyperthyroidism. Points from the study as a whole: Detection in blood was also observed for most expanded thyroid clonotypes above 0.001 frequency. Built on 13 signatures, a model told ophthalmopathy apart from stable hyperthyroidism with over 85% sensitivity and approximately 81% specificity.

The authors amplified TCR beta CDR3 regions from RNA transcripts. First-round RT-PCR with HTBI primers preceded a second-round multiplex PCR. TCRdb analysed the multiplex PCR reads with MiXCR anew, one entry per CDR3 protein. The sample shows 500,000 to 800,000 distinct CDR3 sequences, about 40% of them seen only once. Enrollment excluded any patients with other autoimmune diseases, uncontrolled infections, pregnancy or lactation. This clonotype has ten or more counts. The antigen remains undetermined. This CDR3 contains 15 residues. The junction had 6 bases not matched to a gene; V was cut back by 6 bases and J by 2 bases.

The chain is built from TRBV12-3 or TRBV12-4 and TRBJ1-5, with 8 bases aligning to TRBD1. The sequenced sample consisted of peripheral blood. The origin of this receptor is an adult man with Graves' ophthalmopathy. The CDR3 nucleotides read TGTGCCAGCAGCCCGGACAGGGTTGGCAATCAGCCCCAGCATTTT. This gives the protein CASSPDRVGNQPQHF.